These 26 T cell receptor beta chains were all obtained from the same sample, sequenced in a study of regulatory T cells in long-lasting Graves disease. The time point was: newly diagnosed GD, antithyroid drugs for less than 3 months. PBMCs were the source of the RNA used for TCR sequencing. Arm-PCR with iRepertoire HTBI primers amplified the CDR3 regions for these TCR beta libraries. One entry per CDR3 protein, called by TCRdb with MiXCR from the multiplex PCR reads. This sample has about 500,000 distinct CDR3 sequences; approximately 12% occur once, and the top ten carry 8% to 10%. The same sample was also used in a study of T cells in Graves' hyperthyroidism and ophthalmopathy.

The sequencing used peripheral blood mononuclear cells (PBMCs), collected at new diagnosis, from a patient treated with antithyroid drugs. The receptors here all came from a woman in her thirties with Graves disease.

The chain is built from TRBV3-1 and TRBJ2-1; 16 nucleotides line up with TRBD2. CDR1 and CDR2 from the germline V gene are LGHDT and YNNKEL (reference sequence). CDR3 length: 16 amino acids. The ends lost 1 base at V and 10 bases at J; junction bases unmatched: 4. CDR3 DNA: TGTGCCAGCAGCCAAGCCGGGACTAGCGGGAGGGGGGAGCAGTTCTTC. Translated: CASSQAGTSGRGEQFF.

This chain uses TRBV5-1 with TRBJ1-1; weak D call: TRBD1 (6 bases). CDR1 and CDR2 (germline): SGHRS, YFSETQ. The CDR3 is made up of 13 amino acids. V lost 7 bases and J 6 bases, leaving 16 bases between the germline ends. CDR3 sequence: CASGSGGRPEAFF. DNA of the CDR3: TGCGCCAGCGGGTCGGGGGGCCGGCCTGAAGCTTTCTTT.

The table lists this clonotype with many counts. This chain connects TRBV10-2 to TRBJ2-3; TRBD2 agrees at 7 bases. Germline CDR1 is WSHSY and CDR2 is SAAADI. The CDR3 has 16 amino acids. V dropped 2 bases and J dropped 2; count of bases not matched to a gene: 7. This CDR3 reads CASSEAASGHTDTQYF. CDR3 nucleotide sequence: TGCGCCAGCAGTGAGGCGGCTAGCGGACACACAGATACGCAGTATTTT.

In its sample, this clonotype was seen many times. This rearrangement joins TRBV30 to TRBJ2-3; TRBD2 aligns across 9 bases. The ends lost 7 bases at V and 4 bases at J; junction bases unmatched: 6. Germline V CDR1 and CDR2: GTSNPN, SVGIG (reference sequence). This CDR3 is built from 13 residues. In nucleotides, the CDR3 is TGTGCCTCTGAGACTAGCGGCGCAGATACGCAGTATTTT. It translates to CASETSGADTQYF.

At least ten counts were recorded for this clonotype. The rearrangement links TRBV5-8 to TRBJ1-2; 7 bases map to TRBD1. Germline trimming cut 3 bases from V and 1 base from J; bases unmatched to any gene: 6. The CDR3 contains 15 residues. Looked up from germline, CDR1 is SGHTS and CDR2 is YDEGEE. This CDR3 reads CASSWDRFINYGYTF. The CDR3, as DNA: TGTGCCAGCAGCTGGGACAGATTCATTAACTATGGCTACACCTTC.

This chain links TRBV20-1 with TRBJ2-7, with 11 bases matching TRBD2. Looked up from germline, CDR1 is DFQATT and CDR2 is SNEGSKA (reference sequence). The CDR3 has 15 amino acids. Losses at the gene ends were 3 bases for V and 7 bases for J; bases not matched to a gene: 11. CDR3 nucleotides: TGCAGTGCTAGGGATCTAGCGGGAGGTGGCCATGAGCAGTACTTC. This sequence encodes CSARDLAGGGHEQYF.

This clonotype showed up many times. The CDR3 is CAWSVGRTSNEKLFF. The CDR3 nucleotides are TGTGCCTGGAGTGTTGGCAGGACATCTAATGAAAAACTGTTTTTT. The rearrangement joins TRBV30 to TRBJ1-4, with D possibly matching TRBD1 (5 bases). The ends were cut back, 0 bases at V and 3 bases at J, with 11 bases in the middle. The CDR3 totals 15 residues. Per germline, CDR1 GTSNPN and CDR2 SVGIG (reference sequence).

This clonotype came up many times. The chain combines TRBV11-2 with TRBJ2-3; 11 positions match TRBD2. The V gene end was trimmed by 5 bases and the J gene end by 8 bases; junction bases not matched to a gene: 24. The CDR3 consists of 20 residues. Per germline, CDR1 SGHAT and CDR2 FQNNGV. CDR3 in amino acids: CASSLLDRVAGGAPDSTQYF. CDR3 nucleotides: TGTGCCAGCAGCCTGCTAGATCGGGTAGCGGGAGGGGCGCCGGATAGTACGCAGTATTTT. Full variable domain (missing parts from reference TRBV11-2 and TRBJ2-3): EAGVAQSPRYKIIEKRQSVAFWCNPISGHATLYWYQQILGQGPKLLIQFQNNGVVDDSQLPKDRFSAERLKGVDSTLKIQPAKLEDSAVYLCASSLLDRVAGGAPDSTQYFGPGTRLTVL.

This clonotype was counted ten times or more. The V gene is TRBV2, the J gene TRBJ2-7; D is uncertain. The germline V gene has CDR1 SNHLY and CDR2 FYNNEI. This CDR3 spans 13 amino acids. V lost 7 bases and J 11 bases, leaving 21 bases between the germline ends. CDR3 sequence (DNA): TGTGCCAGCACCGATCGAGACATGCTCTGGGAGTACTTC. Its protein product is CASTDRDMLWEYF. The entire variable domain, with the rest obtained from reference TRBV2 and TRBJ2-7, is as follows: EPEVTQTPSHQVTQMGQEVILRCVPISNHLYFYWYRQILGQKVEFLVSFYNNEISEKSEIFDDQFSVERPDGSNFTLKIRSTKLEDSAMYFCASTDRDMLWEYFGPGTRLTVT.

This chain connects TRBV19 to TRBJ2-4; perhaps TRBD2 as D (5 bases). The CDR3 length is 14 residues. V lost 6 bases and J 4 bases, leaving 13 bases between the germline ends. The germline V gene has CDR1 LNHDA and CDR2 SQIVND (reference sequence). Here the CDR3 DNA reads TGTGCCAGTAGCCTCGACTATTCTAAAAACATTCAGTACTTC. It yields the protein CASSLDYSKNIQYF.

This chain uses TRBV30 with TRBJ2-2; D is ambiguous. The ends were cut back, 7 bases at V and 2 bases at J, with 14 bases in the middle. The CDR3 sequence is 14 residues long. The germline V gene has CDR1 GTSNPN and CDR2 SVGIG (reference sequence). CDR3 amino acids: CASVRKDNTGELFF. CDR3 nucleotide sequence: TGTGCCTCCGTCAGGAAGGATAACACCGGGGAGCTGTTTTTT.

This clonotype was seen many times. This chain uses TRBV28 with TRBJ1-4; D not resolved. Germline-derived CDR1 and CDR2 are MDHEN and SYDVKM. This CDR3 spans 12 amino acids. Trimming removed 10 bases from V and 8 bases from J, with 14 bases in between. The CDR3 DNA reads as TGTGCCATCGGGCATTTGGGAGAAAAACTGTTTTTT. This encodes CAIGHLGEKLFF.

This chain connects TRBV4-1 to TRBJ2-2, with TRBD1 matching over 7 bases. V shed 4 bases and J 4 bases; nucleotides not matched to a gene: 3. This CDR3 has 14 residues. Germline-derived CDR1 and CDR2 are MGHRA and YSYEKL. CDR3 bases: TGCGCCAGCAGCCGACCAGGGGGCACCGGGGAGCTGTTTTTT. It yields the protein CASSRPGGTGELFF.

This clonotype appeared many times. This chain connects TRBV19 to TRBJ2-1, with TRBD2 matching over 13 bases. Germline CDR1 and CDR2: LNHDA and SQIVND (reference sequence). The CDR3 length is 16 residues. J gave up 4 bases and V 3 bases, and 3 bases lay outside the gene matches. The CDR3 region is CASSIWGLAGYNEQFF. CDR3 DNA: TGTGCCAGTAGTATTTGGGGACTAGCGGGGTACAATGAGCAGTTCTTC.

This clonotype was counted only a few times. The conserved phenylalanine or tryptophan is not found at the CDR3 terminus, so this likely reflects a read error. The chain has TRBV28 and TRBJ1-4; weak D call: TRBD1 (5 bases). Germline V gene lookup returns CDR1 MDHEN and CDR2 SYDVKM. The CDR3 is 20 residues long. The ends were cut back, 4 bases at V and 5 bases at J, with 29 bases in the middle. DNA for the CDR3: TGTGCCAGCAGTTCCCCCCCGCAGGGCGGATCTCCGACCTTAAATGAAAAACTGTTTTCT. Amino acids: CASSSPPQGGSPTLNEKLFS.

This clonotype was observed many times. J is TRBJ1-5 and V is TRBV6-1; 7 bases map to TRBD1. V shed 4 bases, J shed 1 base, and the junction held 10 bases outside the gene matches. The CDR3 covers 17 residues. Germline values: CDR1 MNHNS, CDR2 SASEGT. This CDR3 reads CASSAIYLQGSNQPQHF. The CDR3 DNA reads TGTGCCAGCAGTGCCATATATCTACAGGGGAGCAATCAGCCCCAGCATTTT.

This clonotype was picked up many times. The V gene is TRBV7-8, the J gene TRBJ2-7; D is perhaps TRBD1 (6 bases). In germline, CDR1 is SGHVS, CDR2 FQNEAQ. V lost 8 bases, J lost 6 bases, and 14 bases lay in between. The CDR3 covers 12 residues. The CDR3 loop reads CASRFRGGEQYF. CDR3 in DNA: TGTGCCAGCCGTTTCAGGGGTGGCGAGCAGTACTTC.

This clonotype came up a few times. The chain employs TRBV9 and TRBJ1-6; the D is unclear. The CDR3 contains 16 residues. V was trimmed by 0 bases and J by 0 bases, leaving 7 bases between them. Germline values: CDR1 SGDLS, CDR2 YYNGEE. The CDR3 bases are TGTGCCAGCAGCGTAGATCCGAGCTCCTATAATTCACCCCTCCACTTT. Translating it yields CASSVDPSSYNSPLHF.

This clonotype was observed a few times. The rearrangement joins TRBV27 to TRBJ2-3; 7 bases line up with TRBD2. V lost 3 bases to trimming and J lost 4 bases; unmatched junction nucleotides: 16. CDR1 is MNHEY, CDR2 SMNVEV, per germline (reference sequence). This CDR3 region has 18 residues. The CDR3 DNA is TGTGCCAGCAGTTTTTTCCCCCCCCTAGCGGAGGGTCCAGATACGCAGTATTTT. As protein: CASSFFPPLAEGPDTQYF.

This clonotype showed up just a few times. The V call is TRBV29-1, the J call TRBJ2-6, with 9 bases lining up with TRBD1. CDR1 is SQVTM and CDR2 is ANQGSEA in the germline V gene. CDR3 length equals 16 residues. Trimming cost V 6 bases and J 4 bases; bases outside gene matches: 10. The CDR3 spells CSVSTGGARGANVLTF. The CDR3 DNA reads as TGCAGCGTATCCACAGGGGGCGCAAGAGGGGCCAACGTCCTGACTTTC. The entire variable domain, with the rest obtained from reference TRBV29-1 and TRBJ2-6, is as follows: SAVISQKPSRDICQRGTSLTIQCQVDSQVTMMFWYRQQPGQSLTLIATANQGSEATYESGFVIDKFPISRPNLTFSTLTVSNMSPEDSSIYLCSVSTGGARGANVLTFGAGSRLTVL.

This clonotype has a count of ten or more. V gene TRBV11-2 combines with J gene TRBJ2-1; no clear D. The CDR3 has 17 residues. The V and J ends lost 0 bases and 8 bases respectively, with 20 bases between them. The germline V gene encodes CDR1 SGHAT and CDR2 FQNNGV. The DNA for the CDR3 is TGTGCCAGCAGCTTAGATACCCCTCTTGGGGTATGGGATGAGCAGTTCTTC. Protein sequence: CASSLDTPLGVWDEQFF.

This clonotype was seen more than once but under ten times. This chain connects TRBV29-1 to TRBJ1-2; maybe TRBD1 (5 bases). The CDR3 runs to 13 residues. Trimming took 7 bases from V and 4 from J, leaving 16 bases between them. CDR1 and CDR2 (germline): SQVTM, ANQGSEA. In nucleotides, the CDR3 is TGCAGCGCCCAAATGACAGCCACCTATGGCTACACCTTC. This codes for CSAQMTATYGYTF. Using reference TRBV29-1 and TRBJ1-2 for the parts outside the CDR3, the full variable domain is SAVISQKPSRDICQRGTSLTIQCQVDSQVTMMFWYRQQPGQSLTLIATANQGSEATYESGFVIDKFPISRPNLTFSTLTVSNMSPEDSSIYLCSAQMTATYGYTFGSGTRLTVV.

This clonotype has a count of ten or more. The rearrangement links TRBV6-1 to TRBJ2-3, with TRBD2 matching over 11 bases. The ends lost 5 bases at V and 5 bases at J; junction bases unmatched: 12. The CDR3 loop spans 17 amino acids. From germline, CDR1 is MNHNS and CDR2 SASEGT. CDR3 in DNA: TGTGCCAGCAGTACGGGTAAAACTAGCGGGAGTGGAGATACGCAGTATTTT. Residues: CASSTGKTSGSGDTQYF.

V gene TRBV28 combines with J gene TRBJ2-7; 8 nucleotides match TRBD1. Germline V gene data show CDR1 as MDHEN and CDR2 as SYDVKM. Trimming removed 10 bases from V and 7 bases from J; junction bases left unmatched: 15. The CDR3 runs to 14 residues. CDR3 in amino acids: CATRRTGTSSEQYF. CDR3 in DNA: TGTGCCACCCGAAGGACAGGGACTTCCTCGGAGCAGTACTTC. Using reference TRBV28 and TRBJ2-7 for the parts outside the CDR3, the full variable domain is DVKVTQSSRYLVKRTGEKVFLECVQDMDHENMFWYRQDPGLGLRLIYFSYDVKMKEKGDIPEGYSVSREKKERFSLILESASTNQTSMYLCATRRTGTSSEQYFGPGTRLTVT.

This clonotype was observed many times. The J gene is TRBJ2-1, the V gene TRBV24-1; D is uncertain. This CDR3 has 13 residues. Germline values: CDR1 KGHDR, CDR2 SFDVKD. The ends were cut back, 1 base at V and 9 bases at J, with 9 bases in the middle. This CDR3 is CATSDLRVSEQFF. DNA for the CDR3: TGTGCCACCAGTGATTTAAGGGTCTCTGAGCAGTTCTTC.

This sequence joins TRBV13 and TRBJ2-7, with TRBD2 matching over 10 bases. V shed 1 base, J shed 3 bases, and the junction held 3 bases outside the gene matches. There are 15 residues in the CDR3. Looked up from germline, CDR1 is PRHDT and CDR2 is FYEKMQ (reference sequence). Here the CDR3 DNA reads TGTGCCAGCAGCTTAGTAGCGGGAGGATTCTACGAGCAGTACTTC. It codes for CASSLVAGGFYEQYF.